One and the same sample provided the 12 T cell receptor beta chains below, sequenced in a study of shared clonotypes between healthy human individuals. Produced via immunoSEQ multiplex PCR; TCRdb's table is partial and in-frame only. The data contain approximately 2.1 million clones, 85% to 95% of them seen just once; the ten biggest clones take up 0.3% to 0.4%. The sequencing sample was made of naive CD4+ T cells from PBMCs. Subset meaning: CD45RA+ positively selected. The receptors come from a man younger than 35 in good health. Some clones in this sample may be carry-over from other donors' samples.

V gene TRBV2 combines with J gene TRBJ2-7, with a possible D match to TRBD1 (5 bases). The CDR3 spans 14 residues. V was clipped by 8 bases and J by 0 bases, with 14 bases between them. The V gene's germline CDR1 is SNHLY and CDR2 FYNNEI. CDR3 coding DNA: TGTGCCAGCCGTTTTGCACAGGCCTCCTACGAGCAGTACTTC. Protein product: CASRFAQASYEQYF.

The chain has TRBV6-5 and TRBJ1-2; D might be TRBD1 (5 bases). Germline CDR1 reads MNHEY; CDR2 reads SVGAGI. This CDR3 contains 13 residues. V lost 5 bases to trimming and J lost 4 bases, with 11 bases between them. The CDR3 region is CASSAGGFYGYTF. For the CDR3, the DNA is TGTGCCAGCAGTGCCGGGGGGTTCTATGGCTACACCTTC.

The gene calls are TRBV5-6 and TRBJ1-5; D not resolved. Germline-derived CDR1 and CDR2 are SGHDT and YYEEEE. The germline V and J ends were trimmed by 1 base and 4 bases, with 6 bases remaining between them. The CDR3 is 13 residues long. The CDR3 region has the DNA TGTGCCAGCAGCTTGTTGAGGAATCAGCCCCAGCATTTT. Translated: CASSLLRNQPQHF.

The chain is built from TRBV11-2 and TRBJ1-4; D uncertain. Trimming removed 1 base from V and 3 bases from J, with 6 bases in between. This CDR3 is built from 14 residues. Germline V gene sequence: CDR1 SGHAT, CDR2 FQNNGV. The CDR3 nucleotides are TGTGCCAGCAGCTTAGGGGTCCCTAATGAAAAACTGTTTTTT. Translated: CASSLGVPNEKLFF.

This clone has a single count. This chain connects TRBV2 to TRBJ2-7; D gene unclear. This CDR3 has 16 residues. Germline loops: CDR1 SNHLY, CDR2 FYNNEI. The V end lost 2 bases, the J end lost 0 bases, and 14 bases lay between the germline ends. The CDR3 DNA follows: TGTGCCAGCAGTGAATTAGGTCGGACCCTCTCCTACGAGCAGTACTTC. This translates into CASSELGRTLSYEQYF.

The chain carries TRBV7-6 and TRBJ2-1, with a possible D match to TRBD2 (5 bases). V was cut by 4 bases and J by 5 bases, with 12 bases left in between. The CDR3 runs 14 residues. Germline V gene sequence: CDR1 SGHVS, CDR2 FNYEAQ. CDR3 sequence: CASSSPERDNEQFF. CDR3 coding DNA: TGTGCCAGCAGCTCCCCGGAGAGGGACAATGAGCAGTTCTTC. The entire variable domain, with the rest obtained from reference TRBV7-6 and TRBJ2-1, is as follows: GAGVSQSPRYKVTKRGQDVALRCDPISGHVSLYWYRQALGQGPEFLTYFNYEAQQDKSGLPNDRFSAERPEGSISTLTIQRTEQRDSAMYRCASSSPERDNEQFFGPGTRLTVL.

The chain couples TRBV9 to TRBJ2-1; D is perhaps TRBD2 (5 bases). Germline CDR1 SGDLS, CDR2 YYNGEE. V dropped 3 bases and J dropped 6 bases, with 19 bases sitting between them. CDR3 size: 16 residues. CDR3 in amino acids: CASSASTASSINEQFF. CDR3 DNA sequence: TGTGCCAGCAGCGCCTCGACGGCTAGCAGTATCAATGAGCAGTTCTTC. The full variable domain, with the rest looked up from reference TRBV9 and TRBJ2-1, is DSGVTQTPKHLITATGQRVTLRCSPRSGDLSVYWYQQSLDQGLQFLIQYYNGEERAKGNILERFSAQQFPDLHSELNLSSLELGDSALYFCASSASTASSINEQFFGPGTRLTVL.

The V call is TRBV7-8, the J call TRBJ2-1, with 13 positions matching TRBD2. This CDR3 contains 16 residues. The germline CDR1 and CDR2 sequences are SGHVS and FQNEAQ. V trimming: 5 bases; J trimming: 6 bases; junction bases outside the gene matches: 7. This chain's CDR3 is CASSVYGTSGTNEQFF. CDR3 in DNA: TGTGCCAGCAGCGTATACGGGACTAGCGGGACCAATGAGCAGTTCTTC.

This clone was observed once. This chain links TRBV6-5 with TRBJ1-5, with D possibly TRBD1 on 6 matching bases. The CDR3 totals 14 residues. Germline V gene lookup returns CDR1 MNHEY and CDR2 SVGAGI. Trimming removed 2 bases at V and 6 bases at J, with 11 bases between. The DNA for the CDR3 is TGTGCCAGCAGTTACGCCAGAGGGGGTCAGCCCCAGCATTTT. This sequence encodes CASSYARGGQPQHF.

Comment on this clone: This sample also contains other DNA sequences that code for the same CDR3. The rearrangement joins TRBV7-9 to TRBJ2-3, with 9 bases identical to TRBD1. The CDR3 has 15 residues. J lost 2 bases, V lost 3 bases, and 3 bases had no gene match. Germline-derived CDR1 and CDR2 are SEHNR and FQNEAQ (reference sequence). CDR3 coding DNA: TGTGCCAGCAGCTTGGGGACAGGGCTCACAGATACGCAGTATTTT. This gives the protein CASSLGTGLTDTQYF.

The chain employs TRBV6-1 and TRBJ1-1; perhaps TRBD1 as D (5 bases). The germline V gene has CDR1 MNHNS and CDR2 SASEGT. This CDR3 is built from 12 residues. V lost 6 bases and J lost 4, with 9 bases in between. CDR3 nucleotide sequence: TGTGCCAGCAGCAGGGATGGCACTGAAGCTTTCTTT. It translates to CASSRDGTEAFF.

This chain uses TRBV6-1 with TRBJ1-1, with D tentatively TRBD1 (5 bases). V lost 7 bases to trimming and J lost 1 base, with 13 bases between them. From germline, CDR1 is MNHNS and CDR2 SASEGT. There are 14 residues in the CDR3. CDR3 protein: CASNQGRGNTEAFF. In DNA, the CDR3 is TGTGCCAGCAACCAGGGCAGAGGGAACACTGAAGCTTTCTTT.